This T cell receptor beta chain was sequenced during a study of T-cell reconstitution after alpha-beta-depleted transplantation in children. Preparation of the TCRbeta library involved a method that used unique molecular identifiers. TCRdb ran MiXCR on the PCR reads and lists one entry per CDR3 protein. The repertoire holds hundreds of thousands of distinct CDR3 sequences, with 10% to 15% as singletons. This CDR3 region has 16 residues. Germline V gene lookup returns CDR1 SGHVS and CDR2 FQNEAQ. V lost 4 bases and J lost 4; bases outside the gene matches: 11. The study, taken as a whole, reports: Surviving recipient cells, namely T cells and thymic progenitors, were the source of high day-60 TCRbeta diversity in some patients.

A note on this clonotype: The antigen is not known.

This rearrangement joins TRBV7-8 to TRBJ2-7; TRBD2 aligns across 9 bases. The material was PBMCs, mostly from graft donor cells, obtained 360 days after TCRalphabeta/CD19-depleted stem cell transplant. The receptor was isolated from a male patient younger than 18 who had a stem cell transplant for acute myeloid leukemia, so the T cells may come from the graft donor. The CDR3 reads CASSWLSAGGPYEQYF. CDR3 sequence (DNA): TGTGCCAGCAGCTGGTTGAGTGCGGGAGGGCCGTACGAGCAGTACTTC. Full variable domain (remainder filled in from reference TRBV7-8 and TRBJ2-7): GAGVSQSPRYKVAKRGQDVALRCDPISGHVSLFWYQQALGQGPEFLTYFQNEAQLDKSGLPSDRFFAERPEGSVSTLKIQRTQQEDSAVYLCASSWLSAGGPYEQYFGPGTRLTVT.